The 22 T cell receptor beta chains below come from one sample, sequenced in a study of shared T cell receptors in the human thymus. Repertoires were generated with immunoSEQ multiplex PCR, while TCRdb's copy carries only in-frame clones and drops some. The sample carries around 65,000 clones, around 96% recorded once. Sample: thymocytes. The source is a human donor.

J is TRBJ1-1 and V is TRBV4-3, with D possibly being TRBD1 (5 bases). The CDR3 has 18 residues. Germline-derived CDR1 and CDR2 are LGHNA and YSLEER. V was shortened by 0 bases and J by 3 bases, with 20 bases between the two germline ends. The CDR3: CASSQERQAAGKDTEAFF. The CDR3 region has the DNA TGCGCCAGCAGCCAAGAGCGTCAGGCGGCAGGGAAGGACACTGAAGCTTTCTTT.

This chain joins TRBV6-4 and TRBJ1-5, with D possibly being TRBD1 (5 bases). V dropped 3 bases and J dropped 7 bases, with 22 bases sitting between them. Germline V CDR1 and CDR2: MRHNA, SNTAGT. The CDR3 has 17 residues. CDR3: CASSETSLRVSGQPQHF. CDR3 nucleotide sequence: TGTGCCAGCAGTGAAACGAGCTTGAGGGTATCAGGGCAGCCCCAGCATTTT.

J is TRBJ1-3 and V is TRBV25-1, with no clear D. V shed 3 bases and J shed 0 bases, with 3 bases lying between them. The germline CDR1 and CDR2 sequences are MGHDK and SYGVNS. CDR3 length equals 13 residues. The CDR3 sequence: CASSDSSGNTIYF. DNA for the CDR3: TGTGCCAGCAGTGACAGCTCTGGAAACACCATATATTTT.

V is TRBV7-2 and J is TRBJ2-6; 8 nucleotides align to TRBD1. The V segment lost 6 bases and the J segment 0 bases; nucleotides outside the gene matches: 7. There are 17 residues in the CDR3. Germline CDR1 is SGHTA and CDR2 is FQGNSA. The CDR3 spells CASRPGTGRSGANVLTF. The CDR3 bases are TGTGCCAGCAGACCCGGGACAGGCCGCTCTGGGGCCAACGTCCTGACTTTC.

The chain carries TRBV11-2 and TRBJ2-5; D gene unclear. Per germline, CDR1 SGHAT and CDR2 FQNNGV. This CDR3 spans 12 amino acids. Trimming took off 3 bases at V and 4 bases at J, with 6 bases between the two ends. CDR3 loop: CASSFPTETQYF. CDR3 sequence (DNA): TGTGCCAGCAGCTTCCCGACAGAGACCCAGTACTTC. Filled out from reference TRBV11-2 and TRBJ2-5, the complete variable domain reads EAGVAQSPRYKIIEKRQSVAFWCNPISGHATLYWYQQILGQGPKLLIQFQNNGVVDDSQLPKDRFSAERLKGVDSTLKIQPAKLEDSAVYLCASSFPTETQYFGPGTRLLVL.

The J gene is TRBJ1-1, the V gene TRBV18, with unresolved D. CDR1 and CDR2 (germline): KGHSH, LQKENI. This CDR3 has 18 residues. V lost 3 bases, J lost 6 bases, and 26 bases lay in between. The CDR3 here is CASSPPGQHSPHLPEAFF. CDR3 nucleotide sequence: TGTGCCAGCTCACCCCCCGGCCAGCATAGCCCTCACCTCCCTGAAGCTTTCTTT.

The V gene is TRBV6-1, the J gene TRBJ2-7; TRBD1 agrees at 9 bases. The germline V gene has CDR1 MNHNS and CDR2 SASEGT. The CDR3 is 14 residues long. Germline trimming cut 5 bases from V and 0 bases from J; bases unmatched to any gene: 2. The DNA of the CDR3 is TGTGCCAGCAGTCCGGGACAGGGCTCCTACGAGCAGTACTTC. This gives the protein CASSPGQGSYEQYF.

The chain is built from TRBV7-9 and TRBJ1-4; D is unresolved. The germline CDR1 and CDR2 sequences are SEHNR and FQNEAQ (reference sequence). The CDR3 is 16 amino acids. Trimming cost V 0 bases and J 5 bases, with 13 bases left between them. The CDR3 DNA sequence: TGTGCCAGCAGCTTAGCGTCCTGGCCGATAAATGAAAAACTGTTTTTT. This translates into CASSLASWPINEKLFF.

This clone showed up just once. The CDR3 protein is CASSQFPDRFRNTEAFF. In DNA form, the CDR3 reads TGTGCCAGCAGCCAATTCCCGGATAGGTTCAGGAACACTGAAGCTTTCTTT. The chain combines TRBV14 with TRBJ1-1; D is unclear. Per the germline V gene, CDR1 is SGHDN and CDR2 is FVKESK. This CDR3 spans 17 amino acids. Deletions cut 2 bases from V and 1 base from J, with 17 bases between.

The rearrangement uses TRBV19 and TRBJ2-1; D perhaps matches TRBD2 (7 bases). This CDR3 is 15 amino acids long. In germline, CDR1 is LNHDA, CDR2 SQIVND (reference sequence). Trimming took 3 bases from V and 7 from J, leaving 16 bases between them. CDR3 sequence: CASSIRREGGNEQFF. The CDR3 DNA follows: TGTGCCAGTAGTATTCGCAGGGAGGGGGGGAATGAGCAGTTCTTC.

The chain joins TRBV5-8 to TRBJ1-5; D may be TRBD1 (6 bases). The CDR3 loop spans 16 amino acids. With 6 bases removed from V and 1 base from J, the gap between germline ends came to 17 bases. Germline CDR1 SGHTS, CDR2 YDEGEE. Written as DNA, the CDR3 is TGTGCCAGCACCAGGATGGCCAGGGGAAGCAATCAGCCCCAGCATTTT. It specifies CASTRMARGSNQPQHF.

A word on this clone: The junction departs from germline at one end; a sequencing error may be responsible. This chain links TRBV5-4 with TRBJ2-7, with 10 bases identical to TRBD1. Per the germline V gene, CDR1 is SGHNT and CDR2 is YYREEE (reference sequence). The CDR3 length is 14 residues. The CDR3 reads CASSRRTGGYEQYF. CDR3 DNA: TGCGCCAGCAGTCGCCGGACAGGGGGCTACGAGCAGTACTTC.

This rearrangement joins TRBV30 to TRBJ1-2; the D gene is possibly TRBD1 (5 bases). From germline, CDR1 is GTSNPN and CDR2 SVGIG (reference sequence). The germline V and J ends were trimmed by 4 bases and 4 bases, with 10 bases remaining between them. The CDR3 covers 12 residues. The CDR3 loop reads CAWNAGSYGYTF. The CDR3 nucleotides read TGTGCCTGGAACGCAGGGAGCTATGGCTACACCTTC.

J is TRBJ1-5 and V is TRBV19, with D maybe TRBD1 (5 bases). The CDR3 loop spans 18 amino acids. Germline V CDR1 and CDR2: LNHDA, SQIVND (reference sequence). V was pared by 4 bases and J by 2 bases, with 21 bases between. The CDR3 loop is CASSTDPGLSFGNQPQHF. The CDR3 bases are TGTGCCAGTAGTACTGATCCGGGACTCTCGTTCGGCAATCAGCCCCAGCATTTT. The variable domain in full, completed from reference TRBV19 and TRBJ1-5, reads DGGITQSPKYLFRKEGQNVTLSCEQNLNHDAMYWYRQDPGQGLRLIYYSQIVNDFQKGDIAEGYSVSREKKESFPLTVTSAQKNPTAFYLCASSTDPGLSFGNQPQHFGDGTRLSIL.

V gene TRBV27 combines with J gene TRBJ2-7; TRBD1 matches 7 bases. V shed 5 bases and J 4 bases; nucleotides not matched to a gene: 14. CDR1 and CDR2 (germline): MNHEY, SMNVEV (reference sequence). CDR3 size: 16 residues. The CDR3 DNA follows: TGTGCCAGCAGTGCCGGACAGAGAGACAGGGTGTACGAGCAGTACTTC. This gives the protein CASSAGQRDRVYEQYF.

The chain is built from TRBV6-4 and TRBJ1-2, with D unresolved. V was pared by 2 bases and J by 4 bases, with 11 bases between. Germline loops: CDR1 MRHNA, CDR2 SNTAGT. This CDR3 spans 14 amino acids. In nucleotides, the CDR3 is TGTGCCAGCAGTGACACAGCCTTCGGCTATGGCTACACCTTC. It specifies CASSDTAFGYGYTF.

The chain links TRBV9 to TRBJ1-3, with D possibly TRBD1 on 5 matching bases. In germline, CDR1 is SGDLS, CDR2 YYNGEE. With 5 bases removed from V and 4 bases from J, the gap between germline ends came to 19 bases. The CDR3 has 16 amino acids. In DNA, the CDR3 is TGTGCCAGCAGTTACCCTGACCGGGACCAAGGAAACACCATATATTTT. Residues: CASSYPDRDQGNTIYF.

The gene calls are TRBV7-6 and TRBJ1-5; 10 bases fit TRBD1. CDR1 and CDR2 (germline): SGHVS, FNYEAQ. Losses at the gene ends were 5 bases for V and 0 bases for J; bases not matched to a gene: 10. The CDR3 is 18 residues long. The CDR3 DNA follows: TGTGCCAGCAGCCCGGGGGACAGGGGAAATTATAGCAATCAGCCCCAGCATTTT. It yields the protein CASSPGDRGNYSNQPQHF.

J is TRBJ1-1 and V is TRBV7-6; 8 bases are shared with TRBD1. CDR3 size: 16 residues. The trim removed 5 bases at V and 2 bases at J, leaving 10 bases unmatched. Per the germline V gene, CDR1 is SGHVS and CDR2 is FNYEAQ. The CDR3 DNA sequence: TGTGCCAGCAGCCACCCGCTACAGGGGGATAACACTGAAGCTTTCTTT. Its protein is CASSHPLQGDNTEAFF.

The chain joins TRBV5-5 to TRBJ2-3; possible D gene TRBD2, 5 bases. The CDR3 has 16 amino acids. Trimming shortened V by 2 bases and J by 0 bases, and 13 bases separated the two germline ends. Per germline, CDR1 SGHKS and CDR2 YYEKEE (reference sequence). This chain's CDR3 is CASSFIASLSTDTQYF. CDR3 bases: TGTGCCAGCAGCTTCATCGCTAGCCTAAGCACAGATACGCAGTATTTT.

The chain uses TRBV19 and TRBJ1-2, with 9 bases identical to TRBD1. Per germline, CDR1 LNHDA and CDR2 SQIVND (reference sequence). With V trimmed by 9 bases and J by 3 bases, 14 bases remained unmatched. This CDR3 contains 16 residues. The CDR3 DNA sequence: TGTGCCAGCAGTTTCTACGGGACAGGGACTTACTATGGCTACACCTTC. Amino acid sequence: CASSFYGTGTYYGYTF. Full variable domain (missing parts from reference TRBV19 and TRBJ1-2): DGGITQSPKYLFRKEGQNVTLSCEQNLNHDAMYWYRQDPGQGLRLIYYSQIVNDFQKGDIAEGYSVSREKKESFPLTVTSAQKNPTAFYLCASSFYGTGTYYGYTFGSGTRLTVV.

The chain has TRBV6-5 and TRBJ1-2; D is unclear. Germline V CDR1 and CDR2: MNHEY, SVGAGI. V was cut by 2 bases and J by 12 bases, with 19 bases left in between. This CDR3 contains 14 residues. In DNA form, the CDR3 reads TGTGCCAGCAGTTACAAGGCGTCTAGTCTCCGGGACACCTTC. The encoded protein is CASSYKASSLRDTF.